Below, 19 T cell receptor beta chains from the same sample are listed, as sequenced in a study of blood T cell repertoires in COVID-19. The repertoire was sequenced with immunoSEQ multiplex PCR; TCRdb's copy has only in-frame clones and lacks some. The sample lists some 360,000 clones; roughly nine tenths were seen once. Sequencing input: peripheral blood. All receptors come from a woman aged 55-70 years with COVID-19, enrolled during active disease.

The CDR3 coding sequence is TGTGCCAGCAGCCCGGCTAGACAGGGGCACTATGGCTACACCTTC. It translates to CASSPARQGHYGYTF. The chain employs TRBV6-6 and TRBJ1-2; the match to TRBD1 covers 8 bases. Germline trimming cut 6 bases from V and 3 bases from J; bases unmatched to any gene: 9. This CDR3 has 15 amino acids. Germline V CDR1 and CDR2: MNHNY, SVGAGI (reference sequence).

This rearrangement joins TRBV5-1 to TRBJ2-5; D is perhaps TRBD1 (6 bases). The ends were cut back, 3 bases at V and 5 bases at J, with 14 bases in the middle. Germline values: CDR1 SGHRS, CDR2 YFSETQ. The CDR3 is made up of 14 amino acids. The CDR3 coding sequence is TGCGCCAGCAGCTCAGGGGTTCAAGCGGAGACCCAGTACTTC. Amino acids: CASSSGVQAETQYF.

The chain recombines TRBV6-5 with TRBJ1-1; 7 bases fit TRBD1. The CDR3 contains 13 residues. CDR1 and CDR2 from the germline V gene are MNHEY and SVGAGI. V gave up 5 bases and J gave up 3 bases; unmatched junction bases: 3. Here the CDR3 reads CASSRTGYTEAFF. The CDR3 region has the DNA TGTGCCAGCAGTCGGACAGGTTACACTGAAGCTTTCTTT.

The chain carries TRBV4-1 and TRBJ1-1; D remains ambiguous. Trimming stripped 3 bases from V and 1 base from J, with 12 bases between. Germline CDR1 reads MGHRA; CDR2 reads YSYEKL. The CDR3 is 15 residues long. CDR3 coding DNA: TGCGCCAGCAGCCACCCCCCGGAGCCGAACACTGAAGCTTTCTTT. Its translation is CASSHPPEPNTEAFF.

The chain is built from TRBV18 and TRBJ2-1, with 12 bases lining up with TRBD1. CDR1 and CDR2 (germline): KGHSH, LQKENI. V lost 1 base to trimming and J lost 8 bases; unmatched junction nucleotides: 6. The CDR3 is 16 amino acids. CDR3 nucleotides: TGTGCCAGCTCACCACAACCGGGACAGGGGGCCCATGAGCAGTTCTTC. Translated: CASSPQPGQGAHEQFF. Full variable domain (rest looked up from reference TRBV18 and TRBJ2-1): NAGVMQNPRHLVRRRGQEARLRCSPMKGHSHVYWYRQLPEEGLKFMVYLQKENIIDESGMPKERFSAEFPKEGPSILRIQQVVRGDSAAYFCASSPQPGQGAHEQFFGPGTRLTVL.

Details on this clone: Other DNA sequences in the sample encode the same CDR3. V usage is TRBV20-1 and J usage is TRBJ1-2; D remains ambiguous. Germline CDR1 DFQATT, CDR2 SNEGSKA (reference sequence). Trimming pared 1 base from V and 2 bases from J, leaving 2 bases between. The CDR3 has 11 amino acids. This CDR3 is CSARANYGYTF. In DNA, the CDR3 is TGCAGTGCTAGAGCGAACTATGGCTACACCTTC.

As for this clone: Other nucleotide sequences from this sample produce the same CDR3. In DNA form, the CDR3 reads TGTGCCAGCAGTTACTCGGGCACTAACTATGGCTACACCTTC. Residues: CASSYSGTNYGYTF. This chain links TRBV6-5 with TRBJ1-2; D is ambiguous. V was clipped by 0 bases and J by 0 bases, with 5 bases between them. Germline V gives CDR1 MNHEY, CDR2 SVGAGI. The CDR3 is 14 residues long.

This clone showed up just a few times. V gene TRBV28 combines with J gene TRBJ1-5; D is unclear. This CDR3 has 12 amino acids. Trimming shortened V by 2 bases and J by 11 bases, and 10 bases separated the two germline ends. Germline CDR1 is MDHEN and CDR2 is SYDVKM. The DNA of the CDR3 is TGTGCCAGCAGTTTAGGAGCATCGTCCCAGCATTTT. Translated, it gives CASSLGASSQHF.

The chain links TRBV19 to TRBJ1-2; D remains unclear. CDR3 length: 15 amino acids. The V end was cut by 0 bases, the J end by 8 bases, with 16 bases between. Germline V gives CDR1 LNHDA, CDR2 SQIVND (reference sequence). The CDR3 nucleotides read TGTGCCAGTAGTATAGAGGTGCGGGGTTCGAGGGGCTACACCTTC. It specifies CASSIEVRGSRGYTF.

This sequence joins TRBV7-9 and TRBJ1-2; 7 bases align to TRBD1. This CDR3 contains 16 residues. CDR1 and CDR2 (germline): SEHNR, FQNEAQ (reference sequence). J lost 4 bases, V lost 4 bases, and 12 bases had no gene match. CDR3 nucleotides: TGTGCCAGCAGCTGGCCAACGGCTGCAGGGGGCTATGGCTACACCTTC. It yields the protein CASSWPTAAGGYGYTF.

The table lists this clone with a count of one. V is TRBV7-3 and J is TRBJ1-4; D might be TRBD1 (6 bases). CDR1 SGHTA and CDR2 FQGTGA come from the germline V gene. The ends were cut back, 5 bases at V and 7 bases at J, with 17 bases in the middle. This CDR3 is built from 15 residues. This CDR3 is CASSRNRDVGEKLFF. The CDR3 DNA reads TGTGCCAGCAGCAGGAACAGGGATGTCGGTGAAAAACTGTTTTTT.

This clone showed up just once. The chain recombines TRBV7-2 with TRBJ2-1, with TRBD2 matching over 7 bases. Unmatched junction bases numbered 7, after V lost 5 bases and J lost 0 bases. The length of the CDR3 is 16 residues. Germline CDR1 SGHTA, CDR2 FQGNSA. The CDR3 region has the DNA TGTGCCAGCAGCCTGGGGGGGATCCTCTCCTACAATGAGCAGTTCTTC. This translates into CASSLGGILSYNEQFF.

The chain couples TRBV2 to TRBJ1-2; D remains ambiguous. V was trimmed by 7 bases and J by 4 bases, leaving 13 bases between them. Germline V gene sequence: CDR1 SNHLY, CDR2 FYNNEI. The CDR3 contains 13 residues. The CDR3: CASTESVTYGYTF. The CDR3, as DNA: TGTGCCAGCACCGAATCGGTTACCTATGGCTACACCTTC.

Remarks on this clone: The sample holds other DNA sequences that translate to the same CDR3. J is TRBJ1-2 and V is TRBV5-1; 10 bases are a match to TRBD1. Germline CDR1 SGHRS, CDR2 YFSETQ. Unmatched junction bases numbered 2, after V lost 0 bases and J lost 6 bases. The CDR3 consists of 14 residues. The CDR3, as DNA: TGCGCCAGCAGCTTGGGCGGGACAGGGGATGGCTACACCTTC. Its protein product is CASSLGGTGDGYTF. Combining the CDR3 with reference TRBV5-1 and TRBJ1-2 gives the whole variable domain KAGVTQTPRYLIKTRGQQVTLSCSPISGHRSVSWYQQTPGQGLQFLFEYFSETQRNKGNFPGRFSGRQFSNSRSEMNVSTLELGDSALYLCASSLGGTGDGYTFGSGTRLTVV.

The chain joins TRBV4-2 to TRBJ2-2; unclear D gene. Germline V lookup: CDR1 LGHNA, CDR2 YNFKEQ. V was cut by 8 bases and J by 0 bases, with 7 bases left in between. This CDR3 spans 13 amino acids. The CDR3 reads CASARPNTGELFF. The CDR3 DNA is TGTGCCAGCGCTAGACCGAACACCGGGGAGCTGTTTTTT.

This clone occurred once. The chain combines TRBV28 with TRBJ1-6; D is ambiguous. V was trimmed by 5 bases and J by 8 bases, leaving 13 bases between them. Germline values: CDR1 MDHEN, CDR2 SYDVKM. This CDR3 has 14 residues. The CDR3 loop reads CASSATNGYSPLHF. As DNA, the CDR3 is TGTGCCAGCAGTGCGACAAACGGATATTCACCCCTCCACTTT.

The rearrangement joins TRBV3-1 (or the pseudogene TRBV3-2) to TRBJ1-1; 7 bases map to TRBD1. Germline-derived CDR1 and CDR2 are LGHDT and YNNKEL (reference sequence). Unmatched junction bases numbered 9, after V lost 3 bases and J lost 5 bases. CDR3 length equals 15 residues. The CDR3 bases are TGTGCCAGCAGCCAGGGGAGGAGGGGGCGGACTGAAGCTTTCTTT. It is translated as CASSQGRRGRTEAFF.

This clone appeared a few times. The chain carries TRBV18 and TRBJ1-2, with 11 bases that match TRBD1. Germline V gene sequence: CDR1 KGHSH, CDR2 LQKENI. This CDR3 spans 15 amino acids. V shed 3 bases and J 7 bases; nucleotides not matched to a gene: 7. CDR3 DNA sequence: TGTGCCAGCTCACCCGGGGACAGGGGGTATAGTGGCTACACCTTC. Its translation is CASSPGDRGYSGYTF.

The chain uses TRBV2 and TRBJ1-1; D is undetermined. Germline V CDR1 and CDR2: SNHLY, FYNNEI. V lost 4 bases and J lost 11, with 8 bases in between. The CDR3 has 10 amino acids. As DNA, the CDR3 is TGTGCCAGCAGTGTAGTTGAGGCTTTCTTT. Amino acids: CASSVVEAFF.